This is a list of T cell receptor beta chains from one sample in a study of identical twins. TCRdb processed the 5' RACE reads anew with MiXCR; each CDR3 protein has one entry. This sample has more than 250,000 distinct CDR3 sequences, with about 8.1% found just once. Another study also made use of these data, one on yellow fever vaccine responses in identical twins.

The sequenced material came from memory (CD45RO+) T cells sorted from blood. The receptors stem from a young woman in good health. CDR3s include the opening cysteine and the closing phenylalanine or tryptophan. A D gene is named only where the DNA matches it firmly. Expanded clones are given a class, and other clones once, few, many or no size at all.

>TRBJ2-5|-|TRBV7-8|few
CASSRGRAQETQYF
TGTGCCAGCAGCCGAGGAAGGGCTCAAGAGACCCAGTACTTC
>TRBJ1-1|-|TRBV27|many
CASSSNRVRRPGVDTEAFF
TGTGCCAGCAGTTCAAACAGGGTAAGGCGACCGGGGGTCGACACTGAAGCTTTCTTT
>TRBJ2-7|TRBD1|TRBV12-5|many
CASGLEGTGHEQYF
TGTGCTAGTGGTTTGGAGGGGACAGGGCACGAGCAGTACTTC
>TRBJ2-1|-|TRBV20-1|many
CSARDSIYYNEQFF
TGCAGTGCTAGGGACAGCATCTACTACAATGAGCAGTTCTTC
>TRBJ1-1|TRBD1|TRBV10-3|many
CAISEPGQPVMAFF
TGTGCCATCAGTGAACCGGGACAGCCCGTGATGGCTTTCTTT
>TRBJ2-1|-|TRBV5-3|few
CARSCWTMGEQFF
TGTGCCAGAAGCTGTTGGACGATGGGTGAGCAGTTCTTC
>TRBJ1-2|-|TRBV2|few
CASSEFAGQQGYTF
TGTGCCAGCAGTGAATTCGCAGGGCAACAAGGCTACACCTTC
>TRBJ2-3|-|TRBV24-1|many
CATSDNGSPTHTDTQYF
TGTGCCACCAGTGACAACGGGAGCCCAACCCACACAGATACGCAGTATTTT
>TRBJ2-7|-|TRBV5-1|-
CASSPTGGVYEQYF
TGCGCCAGCAGCCCTACTGGGGGAGTCTACGAGCAGTACTTC
>TRBJ2-2|-|TRBV10-2|-
CASRRAFGTGELFF
TGCGCCAGCCGGAGGGCCTTCGGCACCGGGGAGCTGTTTTTT
>TRBJ2-7|TRBD2|TRBV7-3|-
CASSLGGGADEQYF
TGTGCCAGCAGCTTAGGGGGAGGGGCGGACGAGCAGTACTTC
>TRBJ1-2|TRBD1|TRBV14|-
CASSQDRVVGYTF
TGTGCCAGCAGCCAGGACAGGGTTGTAGGCTACACCTTC
>TRBJ2-1|TRBD2|TRBV20-1|few
CSARDGTSENEQFF
TGCAGTGCTAGAGACGGGACTAGCGAAAATGAGCAGTTCTTC
>TRBJ1-3|TRBD1|TRBV6-1|-
CASGNRGQRGNTIYF
TGTGCCAGCGGGAACAGGGGGCAACGGGGAAACACCATATATTTT
>TRBJ2-3|-|TRBV18|-
CASSPQGFGADTQYF
TGTGCCAGCTCACCACAGGGGTTTGGAGCAGATACGCAGTATTTT
>TRBJ1-5|-|TRBV12-3/TRBV12-4|many
CASRQQGHSNQPQHF
TGTGCCAGCAGGCAACAGGGACATAGCAATCAGCCCCAGCATTTT
>TRBJ2-1|TRBD2|TRBV7-9|few
CASSLVSLAGGPDEQFF
TGTGCCAGCAGCTTAGTCTCTCTAGCGGGGGGGCCTGATGAGCAGTTCTTC